One and the same sample provided the 16 T cell receptor beta chains below, sequenced in a study of cytomegalovirus exposure and HLA in healthy donors. It was with 60 Vbeta and 13 Jbeta primers that the PCR ran. Clones were sequenced by immunoSEQ multiplex PCR, and TCRdb holds only the in-frame ones, with some missing. In the table there are about 200,000 clones, roughly 83% of which are singletons. Material for sequencing was PBMCs. The receptor set was obtained from a male donor in good health and CMV-seropositive.

The chain carries TRBV30 and TRBJ2-7; maybe TRBD1 (6 bases). With 5 bases removed from V and 2 bases from J, the gap between germline ends came to 7 bases. The CDR3 loop spans 11 amino acids. Germline V gene lookup returns CDR1 GTSNPN and CDR2 SVGIG (reference sequence). The CDR3 reads CAWGDTYEQYF. CDR3 nucleotides: TGTGCCTGGGGGGACACCTACGAGCAGTACTTC.

Comments on this clone: An end of the junction does not agree with germline; a read error may underlie this. The J gene is TRBJ1-4, the V gene TRBV10-3; TRBD1 aligns across 8 bases. The CDR3 sequence is 16 residues long. Per germline, CDR1 ENHRY and CDR2 SYGVKD. The DNA for the CDR3 is TGTGCCAGGACGACAGGGGAAAGGCCCCGCGGCGAAAAACTGCTTTTT. The encoded protein is CARTTGERPRGEKLLF.

The chain employs TRBV15 and TRBJ1-1; a weak D match, TRBD1 (5 bases). V shed 1 base and J shed 4 bases, with 16 bases lying between them. The CDR3 contains 16 residues. Per germline, CDR1 LNHNV and CDR2 YYDKDF (reference sequence). CDR3 amino acids: CATSRAGGMRGTEAFF. The DNA for the CDR3 is TGTGCCACCAGCAGAGCGGGGGGGATGAGGGGCACTGAAGCTTTCTTT.

This clone has only a few counts. This sequence joins TRBV5-5 and TRBJ1-5, with TRBD1 identical over 10 bases. The ends lost 6 bases at V and 6 bases at J; junction bases unmatched: 15. CDR1 and CDR2 (germline): SGHKS, YYEKEE (reference sequence). The CDR3 contains 17 residues. The CDR3 DNA sequence: TGTGCCAGCAAGGGGGACCGGGACAGGGGTGCGGGTCAGCCCCAGCATTTT. It specifies CASKGDRDRGAGQPQHF.

This chain links TRBV6-1 with TRBJ1-4, with D perhaps matching TRBD1 (6 bases). Germline V lookup: CDR1 MNHNS, CDR2 SASEGT. The germline V and J ends were trimmed by 7 bases and 8 bases, with 20 bases remaining between them. CDR3 length: 15 residues. The CDR3 DNA reads as TGTGCCAGCACCAAAGGGGCAGGGGAAGCGGAAAAACTGTTTTTT. Translation gives CASTKGAGEAEKLFF.

The V and J genes are TRBV7-2 and TRBJ2-7; TRBD2 might be the D (6 bases). V was pared by 4 bases and J by 2 bases, with 12 bases between. Germline values: CDR1 SGHTA, CDR2 FQGNSA. This CDR3 contains 14 residues. The CDR3 bases are TGTGCCAGCAGCTCCGGGGGTGGTCCCTACGAGCAGTACTTC. Its translation is CASSSGGGPYEQYF.

This clone was seen a single time. As DNA, the CDR3 is TGTGCCAGCAGCTTAGTAGGGGGGGCCACTGAAGCTTTCTTT. It is translated as CASSLVGGATEAFF. This rearrangement joins TRBV7-8 to TRBJ1-1, with D possibly being TRBD1 (6 bases). Trimming cost V 1 base and J 4 bases, with 10 bases left between them. The CDR3 consists of 14 residues. Looked up from germline, CDR1 is SGHVS and CDR2 is FQNEAQ.

The chain joins TRBV27 to TRBJ1-5; 10 nucleotides agree with TRBD1. V shed 6 bases and J 7 bases; nucleotides not matched to a gene: 6. CDR1 MNHEY and CDR2 SMNVEV come from the germline V gene (reference sequence). The CDR3 sequence is 14 residues long. The CDR3 is CASRWTGGGQPQHF. The CDR3 DNA reads TGTGCCAGCAGGTGGACAGGGGGAGGACAGCCCCAGCATTTT.

This chain links TRBV28 with TRBJ1-4, with TRBD1 as a possible D gene (5 bases). The CDR3 is 13 amino acids. Germline assignment: CDR1 MDHEN and CDR2 SYDVKM. Trimming left V 8 bases short and J 8 bases short, with 15 bases between. The CDR3 is CASGGTDKEKLFF. CDR3 bases: TGTGCCAGCGGGGGGACGGACAAGGAAAAACTGTTTTTT. The complete variable domain, with remaining parts taken from reference TRBV28 and TRBJ1-4, reads DVKVTQSSRYLVKRTGEKVFLECVQDMDHENMFWYRQDPGLGLRLIYFSYDVKMKEKGDIPEGYSVSREKKERFSLILESASTNQTSMYLCASGGTDKEKLFFGSGTQLSVL.

This clone occurred a few times. V is TRBV27 and J is TRBJ2-3; D is uncertain. V lost 5 bases, J lost 0 bases, and 6 bases lay in between. Germline CDR1 is MNHEY and CDR2 is SMNVEV (reference sequence). The CDR3 loop spans 13 amino acids. The CDR3 here is CASSPPSTDTQYF. The CDR3 DNA follows: TGTGCCAGCAGTCCCCCAAGCACAGATACGCAGTATTTT.

V is TRBV6-4 and J is TRBJ2-1, with 11 bases fitting TRBD1. The trim removed 5 bases at V and 4 bases at J, leaving 4 bases unmatched. CDR1 is MRHNA and CDR2 is SNTAGT in the germline V gene. The CDR3 sequence is 15 residues long. The CDR3 bases are TGTGCCAGCAGTTCGGACAGGGGGCGGTACAATGAGCAGTTCTTC. Amino acids: CASSSDRGRYNEQFF.

The chain uses TRBV11-2 and TRBJ1-2, with 7 bases identical to TRBD1. V gave up 3 bases and J gave up 0 bases; unmatched junction bases: 13. From germline, CDR1 is SGHAT and CDR2 FQNNGV. The CDR3 totals 18 residues. CDR3 coding DNA: TGTGCCAGCAGCTTTTACCGGGACAGTCATTGGGCTAACTATGGCTACACCTTC. Amino acid sequence: CASSFYRDSHWANYGYTF.

The chain carries TRBV11-3 and TRBJ2-3, with 10 bases lining up with TRBD2. The germline V gene encodes CDR1 SGHNT and CDR2 YENEEA. The trim removed 0 bases at V and 4 bases at J, leaving 4 bases unmatched. The CDR3 runs to 16 residues. The CDR3 nucleotides read TGTGCCAGCAGCTTAGACGGGACTAGCGTGGCAGATACGCAGTATTTT. Encoded protein: CASSLDGTSVADTQYF.

This clone appeared a few times. V gene TRBV5-1 combines with J gene TRBJ2-3; TRBD1 aligns across 8 bases. The CDR3 extends over 14 amino acids. Germline-derived CDR1 and CDR2 are SGHRS and YFSETQ. Trimming at V came to 3 bases and at J to 3 bases, leaving 3 bases not matched to a gene. The CDR3 sequence: CASSSRQGTDTQYF. CDR3 bases: TGCGCCAGCAGCTCTCGACAGGGGACAGATACGCAGTATTTT.

V is TRBV10-3 and J is TRBJ2-3, with TRBD1 matching 10 bases. V lost 2 bases and J lost 1; bases outside the gene matches: 0. This CDR3 region has 15 residues. Germline CDR1 is ENHRY and CDR2 is SYGVKD. In DNA form, the CDR3 reads TGTGCCATCAGTGAGGGACAGGGGGGCACAGATACGCAGTATTTT. This sequence encodes CAISEGQGGTDTQYF.

As regards this clone: Other DNA sequences in the sample encode the same CDR3. The chain carries TRBV5-1 and TRBJ2-7, with D perhaps matching TRBD2 (6 bases). CDR3 length: 15 amino acids. Germline-derived CDR1 and CDR2 are SGHRS and YFSETQ. Deletions cut 0 bases from V and 3 bases from J, with 13 bases between. Here the CDR3 DNA reads TGCGCCAGCAGCTTGGGCGGGACGGGAGACTACGAGCAGTACTTC. Its translation: CASSLGGTGDYEQYF.